Here is one TCR beta chain with its context. Antigen: not known. The data were taken from a study of cytomegalovirus exposure and HLA in healthy donors. Study outcomes and limitations: Reportedly, fewer N-insertions than the roughly 690-donor mean appeared in an Asian-associated ancestry cluster in a later analysis. Common viral pathogens (according to a later analysis) appeared linked to several of the most significant clusters.

This PCR relied on a set of 60 Vbeta primers and 13 Jbeta primers. TCRdb's copy holds only in-frame clones and misses some; the assay was immunoSEQ multiplex PCR. The table lists 90,000 to 130,000 clones, with 6.8% in the top ten. The sequenced sample consisted of PBMCs. This sequence was found in a man aged 40-55 years in good health and CMV-seropositive.

This CDR3 is CASSTRTGNQETQYF. The DNA for the CDR3 is TGTGCCAGCAGCACTCGGACAGGGAACCAAGAGACCCAGTACTTC. This chain joins TRBV13 and TRBJ2-5, with 8 bases fitting TRBD1. Germline CDR1 and CDR2: PRHDT and FYEKMQ (reference sequence). This CDR3 is 15 amino acids long. The J segment lost 0 bases and the V segment lost 5 bases, leaving 5 bases of the junction unmatched.